The clone carrying this T cell receptor (beta chain) was detected a few times. Antigen: not known. These data originate in a study of response to subunit inactivated influenza vaccine. Findings of the study overall: The authors put forward the suggestion that each seasonal influenza vaccination may bring in only a limited number of new T cells.

MiXCR was run by TCRdb on the RT-PCR reads, yielding one entry per CDR3 protein. The sample records hundreds of thousands of distinct CDR3 sequences, about 15% being singletons. Looked up from germline, CDR1 is MDHEN and CDR2 is SYDVKM. Trimming at V came to 4 bases and at J to 6 bases, leaving 13 bases not matched to a gene. The CDR3 is 18 residues long. The rearrangement uses TRBV28 and TRBJ2-1; the match to TRBD2 covers 12 bases. The specimen was PBMCs from blood, collected approximately 15 days before vaccination. This TCR derives from a man aged 50 or older who received an inactivated influenza vaccine. The CDR3 sequence is CASSSWTSGTLGGNEQFF. The DNA of the CDR3 is TGTGCCAGCAGTTCCTGGACTAGCGGGACTCTCGGGGGCAATGAGCAGTTCTTC.